This TCR beta chain was captured by sequencing in a study of control samples from healthy donors and cancer patients. CDR3 length: 15 residues. Germline V gene sequence: CDR1 SGHVS, CDR2 FNYEAQ. V lost 5 bases, J lost 4 bases, and 9 bases stayed unmatched. TCRdb's copy holds only in-frame clones and misses some; the assay was immunoSEQ multiplex PCR. The table lists some 210,000 clones, 91% of them singletons. Input material: blood. This receptor was identified in a man under 40 in good health. V usage is TRBV7-6 and J usage is TRBJ1-1, with 8 bases that match TRBD1. CDR3 nucleotides: TGTGCCAGCAGCCAAGGACAGGGCCGGGTCACTGAAGCTTTCTTT. Translated, it gives CASSQGQGRVTEAFF.